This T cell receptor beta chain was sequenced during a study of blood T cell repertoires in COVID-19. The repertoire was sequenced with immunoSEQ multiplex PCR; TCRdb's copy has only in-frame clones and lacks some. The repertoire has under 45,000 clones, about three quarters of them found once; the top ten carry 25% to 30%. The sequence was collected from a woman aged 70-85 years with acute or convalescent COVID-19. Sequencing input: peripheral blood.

CDR3 region: CASSRRQLGYTF. The CDR3 DNA reads TGTGCCAGTAGCCGACGACAGCTCGGCTACACCTTC. The rearrangement joins TRBV19 to TRBJ1-2, with a weak D call TRBD1 (5 bases). V was pared by 6 bases and J by 8 bases, with 13 bases between. Germline loops: CDR1 LNHDA, CDR2 SQIVND (reference sequence). CDR3 length equals 12 residues.